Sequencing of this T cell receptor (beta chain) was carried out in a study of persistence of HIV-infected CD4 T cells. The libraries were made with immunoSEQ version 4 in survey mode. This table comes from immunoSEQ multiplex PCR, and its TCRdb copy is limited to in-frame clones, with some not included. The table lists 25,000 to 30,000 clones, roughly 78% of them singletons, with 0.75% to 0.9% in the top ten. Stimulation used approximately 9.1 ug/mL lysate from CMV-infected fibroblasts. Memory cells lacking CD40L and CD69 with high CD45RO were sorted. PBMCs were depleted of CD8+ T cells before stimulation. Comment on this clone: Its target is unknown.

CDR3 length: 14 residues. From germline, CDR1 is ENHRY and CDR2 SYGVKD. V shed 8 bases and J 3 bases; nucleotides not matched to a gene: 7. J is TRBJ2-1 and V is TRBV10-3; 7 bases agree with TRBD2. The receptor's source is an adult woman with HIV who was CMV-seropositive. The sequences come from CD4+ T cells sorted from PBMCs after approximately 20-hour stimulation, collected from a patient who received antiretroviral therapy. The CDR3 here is CAIGSPSGYNEQFF. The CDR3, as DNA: TGTGCCATCGGATCCCCTAGCGGCTACAATGAGCAGTTCTTC.